This paragraph covers one T cell receptor (beta chain) sequence. The target antigen is unknown. This sample stems from a study of T cell responses to AZD1222 COVID-19 vaccine. The CDR3 has 12 amino acids. Germline CDR1 and CDR2: SQVTM and ANQGSEA. V was cut by 4 bases and J by 1 base, with 7 bases left in between. Notes on the study in general: Receipt of two AZD1222 doses was followed by a rise in Spike-specific TCR breadth and depth. White British ancestry dominated among donors, who included more females, and clonal diversity was possibly underestimated. With dominance at 160-218 and 743-854, vaccine-associated CD4 TCRs spanned spike. Unmutated regions of variants are reportedly targeted by nearly half of spike-specific TCRs.

Repertoires were generated with immunoSEQ multiplex PCR, while TCRdb's copy carries only in-frame clones and drops some. The repertoire holds 80,000 or so clones, about 85% seen once, with about 1.6% in the top ten. This TCR came from an adult in good health. The chain is built from TRBV29-1 and TRBJ1-1, with unresolved D. This specimen consisted of peripheral blood, obtained on day 0 of AZD1222 vaccination. The CDR3 nucleotides read TGCAGCGTTGTTGAGGGGAACACTGAAGCTTTCTTT. It codes for CSVVEGNTEAFF.